Presented here are 19 T cell receptor beta chains from one specimen sequenced in a study of tumor-infiltrating lymphocytes in primary liver carcinoma. Reverse transcription of about 0.5 ug total RNA with a constant-region primer produced TCR beta cDNA. Generation of the TCR beta libraries relied on three nested multiplex PCR rounds using slightly modified ARM-PCR. Both of the initial two PCR rounds ran for around 9 cycles and employed TRBV1-TRBV30 forward primers alongside a C-beta reverse primer. TCRdb passed the multiplex PCR reads through MiXCR, listing each CDR3 protein once. The profile shows under 110,000 distinct CDR3 sequences, approximately 70% of them singletons. Starting material for RNA and DNA co-extraction consisted of roughly 19-30 mg of unsorted bulk tissue. The specimen was liver tumor tissue from sampling region 2. Specified subset: tumor region T2, inferior pole. The receptors come from a woman in her sixties with primary liver carcinoma and hepatitis B virus infection.

This chain uses TRBV7-9 with TRBJ2-7; no clear D gene. The V end was cut by 7 bases, the J end by 4 bases, with 8 bases between. The CDR3 loop spans 11 amino acids. In germline, CDR1 is SEHNR, CDR2 FQNEAQ (reference sequence). The CDR3 nucleotides read TGTGCCAGCAACCTGGAATACGAGCAGTACTTC. Amino acid sequence: CASNLEYEQYF.

Details on this clonotype: A much more abundant neighbour one base away suggests this may be a read error. CDR3 DNA: TGTGCCAGCAGTTCCCCCAGCACAGATATGCAGTATTTT. The encoded protein is CASSSPSTDMQYF. The J gene is TRBJ2-3, the V gene TRBV28; D remains unclear. Germline V CDR1 and CDR2: MDHEN, SYDVKM. This CDR3 has 13 amino acids. Complete variable domain (other parts from reference TRBV28 and TRBJ2-3): DVKVTQSSRYLVKRTGEKVFLECVQDMDHENMFWYRQDPGLGLRLIYFSYDVKMKEKGDIPEGYSVSREKKERFSLILESASTNQTSMYLCASSSPSTDMQYFGPGTRLTVL.

This chain's CDR3 is CPGSLGGRPVSSGANVLTF. CDR3 DNA sequence: TGTCCCGGCAGCTTAGGGGGCAGGCCCGTTAGCTCTGGGGCCAACGTCCTGACTTTC. V usage is TRBV11-2 and J usage is TRBJ2-6, with TRBD1 matching over 7 bases. Germline V gives CDR1 SGHAT, CDR2 FQNNGV. CDR3 length: 19 amino acids.

This clonotype was recorded once. One end of the junction varies from germline; a read error may be responsible. The gene calls are TRBV29-1 and TRBJ2-7; D is possibly TRBD2 (6 bases). This CDR3 region has 13 residues. Germline lookup yields CDR1 SQVTM and CDR2 ANQGSEA. This CDR3 is CTVTRHSAGELYF. The CDR3 region has the DNA TGCACCGTTACGCGACACTCAGCGGGCGAACTGTACTTC.

This chain links TRBV11-2 with TRBJ2-1; 9 positions match TRBD2. CDR3 length equals 15 residues. The germline CDR1 and CDR2 sequences are SGHAT and FQNNGV. CDR3: CPNSLVGGRENEQFF. The CDR3 coding sequence is TGTCCCAACAGCTTAGTGGGCGGGAGGGAAAATGAGCAGTTCTTC.

Of note for this clonotype: Sequence at one end of the junction differs from germline and may be a read error. The rearrangement uses TRBV12-5 and TRBJ2-5, with 7 bases matching TRBD1. The CDR3 runs 17 residues. CDR1 and CDR2 from the germline V gene are LGHNT and FRNRAP. The chain's CDR3 is CASGLETGKMGQETQYF. CDR3 DNA: TGTGCTAGTGGTTTGGAGACAGGGAAGATGGGACAAGAGACCCAATACTTC.

This clonotype was counted at least ten times. This chain joins TRBV7-8 and TRBJ2-7, with 7 bases lining up with TRBD1. V trimming: 4 bases; J trimming: 4 bases; junction bases outside the gene matches: 10. Germline lookup yields CDR1 SGHVS and CDR2 FQNEAQ. The CDR3 consists of 15 residues. This CDR3 reads CASSSRQGEGYEQYF. CDR3 DNA: TGTGCCAGCAGCTCACGACAGGGCGAGGGGTACGAGCAGTACTTC.

The table lists this clonotype with a few counts. This clone may be a read error of a much larger clone one base away. The chain combines TRBV14 with TRBJ2-4, with D possibly being TRBD2 (5 bases). The CDR3 totals 14 residues. Germline CDR1 reads SGHDN; CDR2 reads FVKESK. CDR3 protein: CAGSPSGAKNIQYF. The CDR3 DNA follows: TGTGCCGGCAGCCCATCGGGGGCCAAAAACATTCAGTACTTC.

Comment on this clonotype: This may come from a read error, since a much larger clone is one base off. The genes are TRBV29-1 and TRBJ2-1, with 13 bases aligning to TRBD2. Germline lookup yields CDR1 SQVTM and CDR2 ANQGSEA. The length of the CDR3 is 13 residues. CDR3 region: CGVAGLAGDEQFF. The CDR3 DNA reads TGCGGCGTTGCAGGACTAGCGGGAGACGAGCAGTTCTTC.

V gene TRBV28 combines with J gene TRBJ2-7; 7 bases are a match to TRBD2. CDR1 is MDHEN and CDR2 is SYDVKM in the germline V gene. After removal of 3 bases from V and 6 bases from J, the junction contained 14 bases not matched to a gene. The CDR3 has 16 amino acids. CDR3 in amino acids: CASSLAQEGGPSEQYF. CDR3 DNA sequence: TGTGCCAGCAGTTTGGCCCAAGAGGGAGGGCCCTCCGAGCAGTACTTC.

V is TRBV11-2 and J is TRBJ2-1, with 9 bases aligning to TRBD1. Germline V lookup: CDR1 SGHAT, CDR2 FQNNGV. The V and J ends lost 10 bases and 9 bases, in that order; junction bases with no gene match: 22. The CDR3 is 17 amino acids. DNA of the CDR3: TGTGCCACGGGCTTAACCCACGGACAGGGGTACAGGGGTGAGCAGTTCTTC. Protein: CATGLTHGQGYRGEQFF.

This clonotype was picked up many times. The rearrangement joins TRBV12-3 or TRBV12-4 to TRBJ1-1, with D possibly TRBD1 on 6 matching bases. V was clipped by 6 bases and J by 3 bases, with 11 bases between them. CDR3 size: 13 residues. The CDR3 bases are TGTGCCAGCAGACACAGGGTTTACACTGAAGCTTTCTTT. It specifies CASRHRVYTEAFF.

Turning to this clonotype: At one of its ends the junction is not consistent with the germline gene, which may arise from a read error. This chain uses TRBV29-1 with TRBJ1-1; no clear D. Germline loops: CDR1 SQVTM, CDR2 ANQGSEA. This CDR3 region has 11 residues. This CDR3 reads CSASFHTEASF. CDR3 coding DNA: TGCAGCGCCTCTTTTCACACTGAAGCTTCCTTT.

This clonotype was seen just once. Being one base from a much bigger clone, this may be a read error. The chain carries TRBV7-8 and TRBJ2-7, with 8 bases fitting TRBD2. This CDR3 has 14 amino acids. V lost 7 bases and J lost 3; bases outside the gene matches: 8. Germline V gives CDR1 SGHVS, CDR2 FQNEAQ. The CDR3 loop reads CASNSWTSSYEQYF. In DNA, the CDR3 is TGTGCCAGCAACTCCTGGACTAGCAGCTACGAGCAGTACTTC.

On this clonotype itself: The conserved closing phenylalanine or tryptophan is absent in this CDR3, likely reflecting a read error. This rearrangement joins TRBV6-1 to TRBJ2-7; D not resolved. The CDR3 length is 12 residues. Germline V gives CDR1 MNHNS, CDR2 SASEGT. V lost 4 bases to trimming and J lost 4 bases, with 8 bases between them. CDR3 DNA sequence: TGTGCCAGCAGTGCCCGATATTACGAGCAGTACTAC. It encodes CASSARYYEQYY.

The chain recombines TRBV7-9 with TRBJ2-7; either TRBD1 or TRBD2 may fit D (6 bases each). Germline loops: CDR1 SEHNR, CDR2 FQNEAQ (reference sequence). The CDR3 sequence is 16 residues long. Between the trimmed V and J ends, which lost 5 bases and 6 bases, there was a span of 23 bases. The CDR3 spells CASSAPGAHQSVEQYF. In DNA form, the CDR3 reads TGTGCCAGCAGCGCGCCGGGGGCGCATCAAAGCGTCGAGCAGTACTTC.

This clonotype has just a few counts. A junction end diverges from the germline sequence, so it may reflect a read error. V is TRBV30 and J is TRBJ2-2, with D tentatively TRBD2 (5 bases). The V gene's germline CDR1 is GTSNPN and CDR2 SVGIG (reference sequence). The CDR3 is 14 residues long. The CDR3 reads CVWSGTGVAGELFF. CDR3 coding DNA: TGTGTCTGGAGTGGAACCGGGGTGGCCGGGGAGCTGTTTTTT.

About this clonotype: In this CDR3 the conserved last residue, phenylalanine or tryptophan, is missing, so a read error is likely. J is TRBJ2-7 and V is TRBV4-2; D remains unclear. This CDR3 contains 15 residues. CDR1 and CDR2 (germline): LGHNA, YNFKEQ. CDR3 bases: TGTGCCAGCATCCAAGAATTGGAGACATCCTACGAGCAGTACTTG. Protein product: CASIQELETSYEQYL.

The chain joins TRBV12-3 or TRBV12-4 to TRBJ1-2; no clear D. CDR3 length: 12 residues. The V and J ends lost 6 bases and 8 bases respectively, with 13 bases between them. The CDR3 nucleotides are TGTGCCAGCAGCATAGAGTTCGGCGGCTACACCTTC. Its protein is CASSIEFGGYTF.